This T cell receptor beta chain was documented in a study of blood T cell repertoires in COVID-19. About the research overall: The study drew acute and convalescent COVID-19 samples from the United States, Italy and Spain. PBMCs, B-cell-depleted T cells, or T cells provided the cDNA or gDNA that made up the material.

Source study methods: Amplification of reference gene primers provided the estimated nucleated cell counts. The data were produced by immunoSEQ multiplex PCR, yet TCRdb's version contains in-frame clones alone and is incomplete. The V and J calls and clone size are taken from that table; D and trimming were inferred from the DNA. The sample contains about 72,000 clones, about 81% of which appear only once. V lost 2 bases and J 6 bases, leaving 5 bases between the germline ends. CDR3 size: 11 residues. The chain employs TRBV12-3 or TRBV12-4 and TRBJ2-7; D call uncertain. The sequenced sample was peripheral blood. This TCR was recovered from a human donor in a cohort sampled during active COVID-19. In DNA, the CDR3 is TGTGCCAGCAGTTTATGGCCCGAGCAGTACTTC. This codes for CASSLWPEQYF.